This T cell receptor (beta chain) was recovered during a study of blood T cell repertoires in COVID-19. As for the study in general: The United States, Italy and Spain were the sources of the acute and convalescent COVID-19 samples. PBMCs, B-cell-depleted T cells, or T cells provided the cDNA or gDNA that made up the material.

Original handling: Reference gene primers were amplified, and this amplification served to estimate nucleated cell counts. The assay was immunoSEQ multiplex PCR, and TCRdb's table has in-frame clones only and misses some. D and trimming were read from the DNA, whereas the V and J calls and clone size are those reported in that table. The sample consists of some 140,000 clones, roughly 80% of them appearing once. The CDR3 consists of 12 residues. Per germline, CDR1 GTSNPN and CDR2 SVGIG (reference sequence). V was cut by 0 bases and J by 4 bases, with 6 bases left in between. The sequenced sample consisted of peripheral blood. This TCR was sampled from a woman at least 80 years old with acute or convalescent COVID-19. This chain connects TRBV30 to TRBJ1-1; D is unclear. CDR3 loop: CAWSVRGTEAFF. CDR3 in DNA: TGTGCCTGGAGTGTACGGGGCACTGAAGCTTTCTTT.